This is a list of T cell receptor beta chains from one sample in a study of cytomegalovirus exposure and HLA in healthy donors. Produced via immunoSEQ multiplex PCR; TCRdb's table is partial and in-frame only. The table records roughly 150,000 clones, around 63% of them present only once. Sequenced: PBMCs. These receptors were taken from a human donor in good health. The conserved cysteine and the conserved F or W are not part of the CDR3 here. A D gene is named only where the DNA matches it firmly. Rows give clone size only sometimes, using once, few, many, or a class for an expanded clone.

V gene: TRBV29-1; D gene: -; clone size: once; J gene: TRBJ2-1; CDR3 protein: SVAQLAPYNEQF
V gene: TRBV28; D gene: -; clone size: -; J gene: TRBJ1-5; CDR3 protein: ASSLPPGQFDQPQH
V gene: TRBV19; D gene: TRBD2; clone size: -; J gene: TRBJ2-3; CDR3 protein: ASSSSTSGGAQDTQY
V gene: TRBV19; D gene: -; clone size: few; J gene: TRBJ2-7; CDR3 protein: ASSTQGEQY
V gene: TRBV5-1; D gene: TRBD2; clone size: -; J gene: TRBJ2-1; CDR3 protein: ASSPLAGGVNEQF
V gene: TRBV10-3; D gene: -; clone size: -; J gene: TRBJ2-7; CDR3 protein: AISEFGAGAYEQY
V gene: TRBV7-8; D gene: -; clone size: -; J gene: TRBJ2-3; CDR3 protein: ASSRKRVEPDTQY
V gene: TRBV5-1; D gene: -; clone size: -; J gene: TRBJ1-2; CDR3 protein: ASSFGQRDGYT
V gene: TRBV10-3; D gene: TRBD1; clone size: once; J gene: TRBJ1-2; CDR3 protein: AISGDRADGYT
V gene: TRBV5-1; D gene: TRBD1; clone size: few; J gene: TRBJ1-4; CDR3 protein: ASSLRTGGDNNEKLF
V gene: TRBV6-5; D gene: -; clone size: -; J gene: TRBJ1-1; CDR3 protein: ASSYTGFAEAF
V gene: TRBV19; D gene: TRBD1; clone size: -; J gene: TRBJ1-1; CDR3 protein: ASSIRTGGTEAF
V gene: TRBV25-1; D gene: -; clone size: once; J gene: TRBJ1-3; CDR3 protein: ASSEWRGDTIY
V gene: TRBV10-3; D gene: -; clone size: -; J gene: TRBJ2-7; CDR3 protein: AISESGGSLSYEQY
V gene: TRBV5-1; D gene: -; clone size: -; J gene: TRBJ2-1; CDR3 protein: ASSLDAGVGGEQF
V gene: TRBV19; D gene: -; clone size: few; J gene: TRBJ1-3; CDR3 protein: ASSTDLSSGNTIY
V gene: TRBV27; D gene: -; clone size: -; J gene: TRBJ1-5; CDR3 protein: ASSPVNRVNQPQH
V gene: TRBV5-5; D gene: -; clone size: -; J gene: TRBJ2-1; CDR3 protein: ASSLAQGFDEQF
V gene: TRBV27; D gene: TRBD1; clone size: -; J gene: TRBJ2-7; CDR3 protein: ASSSGTGVSEQY
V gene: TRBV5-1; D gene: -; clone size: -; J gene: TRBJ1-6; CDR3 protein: ASGPTGFNSPLH
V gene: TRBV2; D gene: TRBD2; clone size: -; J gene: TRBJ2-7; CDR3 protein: ASSGGLAGGQLAYEQY
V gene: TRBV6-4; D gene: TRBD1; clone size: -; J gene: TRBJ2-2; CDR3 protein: ASSDSRTGDDRTPGELF
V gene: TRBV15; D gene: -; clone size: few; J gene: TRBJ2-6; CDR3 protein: ATSRNNLGANVLT
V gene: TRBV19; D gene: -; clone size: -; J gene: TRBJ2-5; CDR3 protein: ASSIVGDLAKMKTQY
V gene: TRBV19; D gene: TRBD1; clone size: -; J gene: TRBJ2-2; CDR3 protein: ASITGQGAGELF
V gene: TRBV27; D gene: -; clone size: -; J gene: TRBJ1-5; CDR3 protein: ASSLSREDQPQH
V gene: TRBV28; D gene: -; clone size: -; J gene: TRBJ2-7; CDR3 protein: ASSRPRDEQY
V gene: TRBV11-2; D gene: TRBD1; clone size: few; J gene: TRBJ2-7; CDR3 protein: ASSRQGYEQY
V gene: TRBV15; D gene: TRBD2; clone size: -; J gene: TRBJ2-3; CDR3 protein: ATSRVAGGGTDTQY
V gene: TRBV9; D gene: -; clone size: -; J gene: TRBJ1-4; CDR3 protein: ASSSFSADEKLF
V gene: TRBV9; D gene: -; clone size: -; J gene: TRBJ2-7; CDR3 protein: ASSVGGGAAYEQY
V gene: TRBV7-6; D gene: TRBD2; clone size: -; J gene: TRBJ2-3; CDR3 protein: ASSLALGLAPSGGTDTQY
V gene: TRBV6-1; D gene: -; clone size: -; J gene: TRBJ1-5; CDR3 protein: ASSGQGSPQH
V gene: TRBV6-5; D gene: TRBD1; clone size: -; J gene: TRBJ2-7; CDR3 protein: ASSPRTGGTYEQY
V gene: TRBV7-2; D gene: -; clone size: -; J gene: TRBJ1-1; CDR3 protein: ASSPLGGNTEAF
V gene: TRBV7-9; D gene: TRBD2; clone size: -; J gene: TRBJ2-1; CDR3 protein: ASSPRGSGRTLNNEQF